Included here is one T cell receptor (beta chain) sequence, with context. The protocol was immunoSEQ multiplex PCR, while the TCRdb copy is restricted to in-frame clones and leaves out a portion. The sample shows tens of thousands of clones, 82% of them seen only once. Trimming cost V 4 bases and J 8 bases; bases outside gene matches: 12. Germline V lookup: CDR1 SGHVS, CDR2 FQNEAQ. The CDR3 is 16 residues long. These data belong to a study of blood T cell repertoires in COVID-19. The wider study: From T cells, B-cell-depleted T cells, or PBMCs came the material, which was cDNA or gDNA.

The sequence was obtained from a human donor in a cohort sampled during active COVID-19. The sequenced sample consisted of peripheral blood. The chain is built from TRBV7-8 and TRBJ2-1; 9 nucleotides align to TRBD1. Here the CDR3 reads CASSSLYWDRDHEQFF. Written as DNA, the CDR3 is TGTGCCAGCAGCTCCCTTTATTGGGACAGGGACCATGAGCAGTTCTTC.